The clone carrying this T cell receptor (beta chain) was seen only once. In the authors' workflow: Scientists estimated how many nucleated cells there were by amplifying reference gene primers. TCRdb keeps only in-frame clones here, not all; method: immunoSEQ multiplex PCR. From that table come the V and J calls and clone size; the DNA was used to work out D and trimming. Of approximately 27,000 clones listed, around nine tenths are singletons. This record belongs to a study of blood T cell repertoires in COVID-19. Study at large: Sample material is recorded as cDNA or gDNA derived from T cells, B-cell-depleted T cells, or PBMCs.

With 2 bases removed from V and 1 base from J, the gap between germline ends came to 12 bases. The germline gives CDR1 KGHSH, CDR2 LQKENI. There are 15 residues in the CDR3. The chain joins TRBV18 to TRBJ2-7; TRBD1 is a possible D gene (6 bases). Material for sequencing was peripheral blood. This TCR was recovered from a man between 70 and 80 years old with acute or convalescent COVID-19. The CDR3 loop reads CASSPVTGSSYEQYF. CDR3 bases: TGTGCCAGCTCACCAGTTACAGGGAGTTCCTACGAGCAGTACTTC.